The following is a T cell receptor (beta chain) sequence with its context. This sample stems from a study of blood T cell repertoires in COVID-19. The germline CDR1 and CDR2 sequences are SNHLY and FYNNEI. CDR3 length: 14 residues. V shed 5 bases and J 2 bases; nucleotides not matched to a gene: 4. Clones were sequenced by immunoSEQ multiplex PCR, and TCRdb holds only the in-frame ones, with some missing. Here the sample spans over 200,000 clones, 65% to 90% being singletons. V and J are TRBV2 and TRBJ2-7; TRBD1 matches at 9 bases. This sequence was found in a woman aged 25-40 years who had been exposed to COVID-19. The specimen sequenced was PBMCs or T cells enriched from blood (not recorded which). As DNA, the CDR3 is TGTGCCAGCAGTTTGACAGGGGGACCCTACGAGCAGTACTTC. This codes for CASSLTGGPYEQYF.